This T cell receptor beta chain was recorded in a study of T cell responses to AZD1222 COVID-19 vaccine. Across the whole study: Pooled in the analysis were second doses at about 4 or about 12 weeks.

Broader study findings: Repertoires were sampled only after the peak T cell response.

The germline V gene encodes CDR1 MNHEY and CDR2 SVGAGI. CDR3 length: 13 amino acids. The V and J ends lost 6 bases and 4 bases respectively, with 7 bases between them. The table came from immunoSEQ multiplex PCR; TCRdb's copy has only in-frame clones and leaves some out. Here the sample spans 150,000 to 200,000 clones, approximately 91% being singletons. About this clone itself: Its target is unknown.

The material was peripheral blood, obtained on day 0 of AZD1222 vaccination. The TCR was taken from an adult in good health. The chain links TRBV6-5 to TRBJ2-6; D perhaps matches TRBD2 (5 bases). CDR3 nucleotides: TGTGCCAGCAGGAGGGCGGGGGCCAACGTCCTGACTTTC. This sequence encodes CASRRAGANVLTF.